This TCR beta chain was sequenced for a study of T cell clonotyping in hematopoietic cell transplantation. Overall study context: Cytoreduction preceded collection of pretransplant recipient samples.

Assay: immunoSEQ multiplex PCR; the TCRdb copy retains only in-frame clones and omits some. This sample has around 13,000 clones; approximately 88% occur once, and the top ten carry about 17%. Trimming took off 3 bases at V and 3 bases at J, with 9 bases between the two ends. The CDR3 contains 13 residues. Germline V gene lookup returns CDR1 SGDLS and CDR2 YYNGEE. Study-wide points: Pathologically expanded recipient clonotypes increased progressively from day 30 to day 180 as diversity fell. Few recipient clonotypes overlapped donors; over 97% were de novo at given depth.

Documented time point: recipient sample about 28 days before transplant, after cytoreduction. Recipients were bled about 28 days pretransplant and at posttransplant days 30, 100, 180. With regard to this clone: As yet, its antigen is unknown.

The sequence came from a man in his fifties or sixties with acute myeloid leukemia. Some clones in this sample may be carry-over from other donors' samples. The material sequenced was peripheral blood mononuclear cells, taken before stem cell transplant. J is TRBJ2-5 and V is TRBV9; D may be TRBD1 (5 bases). The CDR3 protein is CASSGIREETQYF. As DNA, the CDR3 is TGTGCCAGCAGCGGAATCAGGGAAGAGACCCAGTACTTC.